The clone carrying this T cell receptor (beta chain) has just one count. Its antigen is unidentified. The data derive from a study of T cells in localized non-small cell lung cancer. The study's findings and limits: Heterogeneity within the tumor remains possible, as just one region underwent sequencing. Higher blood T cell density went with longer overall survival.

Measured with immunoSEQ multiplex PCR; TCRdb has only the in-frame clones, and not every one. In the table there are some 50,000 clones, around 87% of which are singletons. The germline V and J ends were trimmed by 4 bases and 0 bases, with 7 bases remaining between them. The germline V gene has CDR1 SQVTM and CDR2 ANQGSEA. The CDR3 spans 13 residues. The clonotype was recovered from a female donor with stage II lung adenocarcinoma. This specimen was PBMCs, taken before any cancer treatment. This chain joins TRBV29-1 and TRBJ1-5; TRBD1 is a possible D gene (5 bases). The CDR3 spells CSVVQGSNQPQHF. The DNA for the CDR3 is TGCAGCGTTGTCCAGGGTAGCAATCAGCCCCAGCATTTT.